Each of the 11 T cell receptor beta chains below was sequenced from the same sample in a study of shared clonotypes between healthy human individuals. Measured with immunoSEQ multiplex PCR; TCRdb has only the in-frame clones, and not every one. Altogether roughly 200,000 clones are present, over 50% being singletons, with the ten largest covering about 9.4%. What was sequenced was memory CD4+ T cells sorted from blood. Subset meaning: CD45RA-negative fraction. These receptors all stem from a man aged 25-45 years in good health.

This clone appeared a single time. The chain has TRBV27 and TRBJ2-1; possibly TRBD2 for D (5 bases). Trimming took off 5 bases at V and 8 bases at J, with 16 bases between the two ends. There are 14 residues in the CDR3. The germline V gene has CDR1 MNHEY and CDR2 SMNVEV (reference sequence). CDR3 region: CASSVNRARDEQFF. CDR3 nucleotide sequence: TGTGCCAGCAGTGTTAACCGGGCGAGGGATGAGCAGTTCTTC.

The chain couples TRBV27 to TRBJ2-1, with D possibly TRBD2 on 5 matching bases. The ends were cut back, 1 base at V and 0 bases at J, with 10 bases in the middle. The CDR3 contains 16 residues. CDR1 MNHEY and CDR2 SMNVEV come from the germline V gene (reference sequence). The CDR3 here is CASSLLLASSYNEQFF. The CDR3 bases are TGTGCCAGCAGTTTATTGCTAGCCTCCTCCTACAATGAGCAGTTCTTC.

J is TRBJ1-1 and V is TRBV10-3; D remains ambiguous. Per germline, CDR1 ENHRY and CDR2 SYGVKD. CDR3 size: 13 residues. Deletions cut 10 bases from V and 3 bases from J, with 15 bases between. The CDR3 coding sequence is TGTGCCACCCTGGGGAGGGCGGACACTGAAGCTTTCTTT. Translated: CATLGRADTEAFF.

The V and J genes are TRBV5-6 and TRBJ2-7; 7 positions match TRBD1. Germline V CDR1 and CDR2: SGHDT, YYEEEE. The CDR3 is 15 residues long. The ends lost 6 bases at V and 2 bases at J; junction bases unmatched: 11. The CDR3 region has the DNA TGTGCCAGCATCGAAACAGGGGATGGGGCCTACGAGCAGTACTTC. As protein: CASIETGDGAYEQYF.

The J gene is TRBJ1-4, the V gene TRBV2, with TRBD1 as a possible D gene (5 bases). V was pared by 7 bases and J by 3 bases, with 12 bases between. Germline CDR1 SNHLY, CDR2 FYNNEI. The CDR3 contains 14 residues. The CDR3 DNA sequence: TGTGCCAGCAAAGGGGAGGTACCTAATGAAAAACTGTTTTTT. It encodes CASKGEVPNEKLFF.

The J gene is TRBJ2-5, the V gene TRBV28, with D maybe TRBD2 (6 bases). The germline V gene encodes CDR1 MDHEN and CDR2 SYDVKM. This CDR3 has 15 residues. The germline V and J ends were trimmed by 2 bases and 5 bases, with 15 bases remaining between them. In DNA form, the CDR3 reads TGTGCCAGCAGTTTAAGGGCGGGATGGGTGGAGACCCAGTACTTC. Its protein product is CASSLRAGWVETQYF.

In the case of this clone: A far bigger clonotype differs at one base, so this is likely a read error. V gene TRBV29-1 combines with J gene TRBJ1-4; 7 bases map to TRBD1. Germline V gives CDR1 SQVTM, CDR2 ANQGSEA. The V segment lost 6 bases and the J segment 4 bases; nucleotides outside the gene matches: 2. The CDR3 extends over 12 amino acids. The CDR3 protein is CSVTGVNEKLFF. For the CDR3, the DNA is TGCAGCGTCACAGGGGTTAATGAAAAACTGTTTTTT.

The chain combines TRBV9 with TRBJ2-3; tentative D call: TRBD2 (5 bases). CDR1 SGDLS and CDR2 YYNGEE come from the germline V gene. The CDR3 totals 13 residues. The V gene lost 5 bases and the J gene lost 1 base, with 8 bases spanning the gap. The CDR3 protein is CASSLEGTDTQYF. The DNA for the CDR3 is TGTGCCAGCAGTTTGGAGGGCACAGATACGCAGTATTTT.

Points on this clone: A far larger clone is a single base away, which makes a read error likely. The chain has TRBV2 and TRBJ2-2; the D gene is possibly TRBD2 (5 bases). Germline values: CDR1 SNHLY, CDR2 FYNNEI. The V and J ends lost 7 bases and 1 base respectively, with 7 bases between them. The CDR3 has 13 amino acids. CDR3 in DNA: TGTGCCAGCAATGAGGGGAACACCGGGGAGCTGTTTTTT. Translation gives CASNEGNTGELFF.

The gene calls are TRBV11-3 and TRBJ2-1, with a weak D call TRBD1 (5 bases). Trimming took 1 base from V and 0 from J, leaving 13 bases between them. The length of the CDR3 is 17 residues. CDR1 and CDR2 (germline): SGHNT, YENEEA. The CDR3 sequence is CASSLGGMGYSYNEQFF. The CDR3 region has the DNA TGTGCCAGCAGCTTAGGGGGCATGGGGTACTCCTACAATGAGCAGTTCTTC.

This clone has a handful of counts. The genes are TRBV7-6 and TRBJ1-1; a possible D gene is TRBD1 (6 bases). The CDR3 consists of 15 residues. The germline V and J ends were trimmed by 4 bases and 2 bases, with 14 bases remaining between them. Germline CDR1 SGHVS, CDR2 FNYEAQ. This CDR3 is CASSYQTGTNTEAFF. The CDR3 nucleotides are TGTGCCAGCAGCTACCAGACAGGAACAAACACTGAAGCTTTCTTT.